This paragraph reports one TCR beta chain. Its antigen is as yet unknown. The data belong to a study of a mutant IDH1 vaccine in newly diagnosed glioma. Study overall: The first vaccination came 4-6 weeks after radiotherapy alone, or with temozolomide cycles. Those enrolled had earlier been treated with radiotherapy, temozolomide, or both, mostly both.

General study results and limits: Patients mounted vaccine-induced immune responses in roughly 93% of cases. Pseudoprogression apparently tracked independently of changes in top peripheral T cell clonotypes.

The data were produced by immunoSEQ multiplex PCR, yet TCRdb's version contains in-frame clones alone and is incomplete. The sample contains around 53,000 clones, roughly 90% of which appear only once. Time point in this sample: week 11, during vaccination. Each dose delivered 300 ug of mutant IDH1 20-mer peptide subcutaneously with imiquimod. In germline, CDR1 is GTSNPN, CDR2 SVGIG (reference sequence). CDR3 size: 16 residues. Unmatched junction bases numbered 14, after V lost 3 bases and J lost 5 bases. The sequence was obtained from a man aged 45 to 65 with glioma. Sequenced here: PBMCs, sampled from a glioma patient whose treatment included an IDH1 peptide vaccine. V and J are TRBV30 and TRBJ2-5; 8 nucleotides agree with TRBD1. In nucleotides, the CDR3 is TGTGCCTGGAGAAGCGGACAGGGCGGGATTACGGAGACCCAGTACTTC. This encodes CAWRSGQGGITETQYF.